The 3 T cell receptor beta chains below all came from one sample that was sequenced in a study of low-dose radiotherapy and immunotherapy resistance in tumors. First-strand cDNA used TRAV- and TRBV-specific primers, covering alpha and beta chains. TCRs underwent 20 PCR cycles of amplification with a constant-region primer and V-primer adapter. TCRdb re-called the reads with MiXCR, one entry per CDR3 protein. The sample records under 110,000 distinct CDR3 sequences, roughly 20% being singletons. As for time point: after trial treatment. Noted treatment: LDRT plus nivolumab, ipilimumab, low-dose cyclophosphamide and aspirin (RACIN trial). The specimen was PBMCs, collected after low-dose radiotherapy plus immunotherapy. Every receptor here comes from a male donor with prostate cancer.

This clonotype was observed many times. The V gene is TRBV6-6, the J gene TRBJ2-2, with no clear D. Per the germline V gene, CDR1 is MNHNY and CDR2 is SVGAGI (reference sequence). The CDR3 is made up of 13 amino acids. Trimming took 7 bases from V and 2 from J, leaving 8 bases between them. This chain's CDR3 is CASTRGNTGELFF. Written as DNA, the CDR3 is TGTGCCAGCACGCGCGGAAACACCGGGGAGCTGTTTTTT.

This clonotype occurred many times. V and J are TRBV19 and TRBJ2-1; TRBD2 agrees at 9 bases. The CDR3 runs 16 residues. Germline CDR1 and CDR2: LNHDA and SQIVND (reference sequence). Unmatched junction bases numbered 7, after V lost 7 bases and J lost 0 bases. CDR3 sequence: CASTGGGASSYNEQFF. The DNA of the CDR3 is TGTGCCAGTACAGGCGGGGGGGCGAGCTCCTACAATGAGCAGTTCTTC.

This clonotype was seen repeatedly, ten times or more. The V gene is TRBV6-6, the J gene TRBJ2-1; D is perhaps TRBD2 (5 bases). Trimming cost V 4 bases and J 0 bases, with 13 bases left between them. Germline V gene lookup returns CDR1 MNHNY and CDR2 SVGAGI (reference sequence). The CDR3 runs to 16 residues. Written as DNA, the CDR3 is TGTGCCAGCAGTTCCCGAATAGGGAGCTCCTACAATGAGCAGTTCTTC. Translating gives CASSSRIGSSYNEQFF.